The 9 T cell receptor beta chains below all came from one sample that was sequenced in a study of cytomegalovirus exposure and HLA in healthy donors. PCR amplification relied on 60 Vbeta primers (plus 13 Jbeta primers). Libraries were prepared by immunoSEQ multiplex PCR; TCRdb keeps only in-frame clonotypes and omits some of them. There are some 80,000 clones in the sample; around 62% occur only once, and 4.4% lies in the top ten. Sequenced input: PBMCs. Receptors originate from a male donor in good health and CMV-seropositive.

The rearrangement links TRBV15 to TRBJ2-7, with 9 bases matching TRBD1. Germline assignment: CDR1 LNHNV and CDR2 YYDKDF (reference sequence). V shed 1 base, J shed 5 bases, and the junction held 9 bases outside the gene matches. The CDR3 covers 16 residues. The CDR3: CATSRGRAGTGNEQYF. DNA for the CDR3: TGTGCCACCAGCAGAGGGAGAGCAGGGACAGGGAACGAGCAGTACTTC.

The V gene is TRBV19, the J gene TRBJ2-2; D perhaps matches TRBD2 (6 bases). This CDR3 contains 17 residues. V was pared by 8 bases and J by 0 bases, with 19 bases between. Germline CDR1 LNHDA, CDR2 SQIVND (reference sequence). For the CDR3, the DNA is TGTGCCAGTTTAGTATCAAGACCGGGGGCGAACACCGGGGAGCTGTTTTTT. Its translation: CASLVSRPGANTGELFF.

The chain has TRBV7-9 and TRBJ1-1, with 9 bases identical to TRBD1. The germline V gene has CDR1 SEHNR and CDR2 FQNEAQ (reference sequence). The CDR3 is made up of 15 amino acids. Trimming at V came to 5 bases and at J to 6 bases, leaving 10 bases not matched to a gene. The CDR3 DNA sequence: TGTGCCAGCAGCCCAGGGACAGGGTCCCACGCTGAAGCTTTCTTT. Translation: CASSPGTGSHAEAFF.

Concerning this clone: One end of the junction varies from germline; a read error may be responsible. J is TRBJ1-2 and V is TRBV7-9, with TRBD1 as a possible D gene (5 bases). In germline, CDR1 is SEHNR, CDR2 FQNEAQ (reference sequence). The CDR3 totals 14 residues. For the CDR3, the DNA is TGTGCCAGCAGCTCGACAGCTACCTCCTATGGCTACCCCTTC. Residues: CASSSTATSYGYPF. Together with reference TRBV7-9 and TRBJ1-2, the CDR3 gives the full variable domain: DTGVSQNPRHKITKRGQNVTFRCDPISEHNRLYWYRQTLGQGPEFLTYFQNEAQLEKSRLLSDRFSAERPKGSFSTLEIQRTEQGDSAMYLCASSSTATSYGYPFGSGTRLTVV.

The rearrangement links TRBV29-1 to TRBJ2-7; TRBD2 matches 7 bases. This CDR3 has 16 residues. CDR1 is SQVTM and CDR2 is ANQGSEA in the germline V gene. The V and J ends lost 0 bases and 1 base, in that order; junction bases with no gene match: 9. As DNA, the CDR3 is TGCAGCGTTGAAGAAGCTACGGGGGGTAGGTCCTACGAGCAGTACTTC. It yields the protein CSVEEATGGRSYEQYF.

The chain couples TRBV9 to TRBJ2-1, with 8 bases lining up with TRBD1. V shed 4 bases and J 6 bases; nucleotides not matched to a gene: 12. The CDR3 contains 16 residues. From germline, CDR1 is SGDLS and CDR2 YYNGEE. The CDR3 region has the DNA TGTGCCAGCAGCCCTTATGAGGACAGGGTTTCCAATGAGCAGTTCTTC. This codes for CASSPYEDRVSNEQFF.

The chain links TRBV14 to TRBJ2-5, with D possibly TRBD2 on 5 matching bases. The CDR3 length is 15 residues. Germline CDR1 and CDR2: SGHDN and FVKESK. Trimming pared 1 base from V and 5 bases from J, leaving 14 bases between. CDR3 DNA: TGTGCCAGCAGCCAAGGCGTCCCGGGGTTGGAGACCCAGTACTTC. This codes for CASSQGVPGLETQYF.

The gene calls are TRBV27 and TRBJ2-7, with TRBD2 as a possible D gene (7 bases). Trimming took 3 bases from V and 6 from J, leaving 12 bases between them. Germline CDR1 MNHEY, CDR2 SMNVEV (reference sequence). The CDR3 length is 13 residues. The CDR3 region is CASSFARGGEQYF. For the CDR3, the DNA is TGTGCCAGCAGTTTCGCTAGGGGGGGCGAGCAGTACTTC.

This chain links TRBV4-1 with TRBJ1-2, with 10 bases lining up with TRBD1. After removal of 3 bases from V and 0 bases from J, the junction contained 4 bases not matched to a gene. Germline assignment: CDR1 MGHRA and CDR2 YSYEKL. The CDR3 contains 16 residues. The DNA of the CDR3 is TGCGCCAGCAGCCATCCGGGACAGGGGACTAACTATGGCTACACCTTC. This encodes CASSHPGQGTNYGYTF.